This T cell receptor beta chain was found in a study of T cell responses to AZD1222 COVID-19 vaccine (dated by TCRdb to 2020 to 2023). Looking at the study overall: AZD1222 recipients with second doses at about 4 weeks or about 12 weeks were pooled, because spike-specific TCR depth and breadth did not differ between schedules. TCR sequencing was performed for about 250 trial participants, of whom about 200 were given two doses of AZD1222 and around 25 were given two doses of MenACWY control vaccine. Enrollment into the trials was organized by age into subgroups of 18-55, 56-69 and 70-plus years, and those subgroups contained approximately 150, 30 and 60 TCR-sequenced participants, respectively.

From cysteine to phenylalanine, the CDR3 is 19 amino acids long. The read is trimmed to its CDR3 DNA, 57 bases read in frame from base 1. After removal of 4 bases from V and 2 bases from J, the junction retains 14 bases not matched to a gene. CDR1 and CDR2 are read off the germline V gene (reference sequence) as SEHNR and FQNEAQ. The full study reports these points: Because no samples from the day 14 peak response were available, repertoires could be characterized only after the peak T cell response. Participants were mostly white British, with more females than males. The authors suggested clonal diversity may have been underestimated. Epitopes outside the regions mutated in the B.1.351 and B.1.1.7 variants were reportedly recognized by nearly half of the unique spike-specific TCRs. The 56-69-year group was small, and its depth increase did not reach significance, likely because of low power. Only five to seven AZD1222 recipients were SARS-CoV-2 seropositive at baseline, limiting conclusions about previously exposed vaccinees. After two AZD1222 doses, spike-specific TCR breadth and depth were significantly higher than at day 0 and than in MenACWY recipients. CD4 TCRs associated with the vaccine covered the entire spike protein, and the dominant responses were in regions 160-218 and 743-854.

In light of the paper, this sample's time point label describes: baseline before first vaccination. Vaccinee samples were obtained from the UK trials COV001 and COV002, which included a single-blind randomized controlled phase 2/3 trial of AZD1222 (ChAdOx1 nCoV-19) in healthy adults. For TCRbeta chain sequencing, PBMC samples were collected from trial participants at day 0 and at day 28 after the second dose. The CDR3 regions of human TCRbeta chains were subjected to immunosequencing. The authors processed their data as follows. Repertoire TCRs were checked for matches against a reference library of SARS-CoV-2-specific TCRs that had been generated using the MIRA antigen-specificity platform. Breadth was defined as the fraction of unique TCRs that were SARS-CoV-2-associated. Depth was defined as the fraction of total T cells that were SARS-CoV-2-associated. Using the MIRA data, every spike-specific TCR was mapped to the spike region that the TCR reacted to and assigned to either a CD4 or a CD8 class. Log10-transformed breadth and depth values were compared by one-way ANOVA with Sidak's multiple comparisons tests. In TCRdb, the immuneACCESS table is reduced to in-frame sequences with V and J assigned. These tables do not hold every clone; where another copy was compared, an unresolved V gene accounts for under half, and the others remain unexplained. V, J and clone size are taken as reported in that table, and D and trimming were inferred from the DNA itself. This sample is represented by some 120,000 clones; more than 75% of them were singletons. 10% of the sample is taken by the ten largest.

On this clone itself: Its antigen is not yet known. Qualities for individual bases were not recorded, and no much larger clone is one base off.

The source material was peripheral blood, sampled on day 0 of AZD1222 vaccination. This sequence originates from an adult in good health. Rearrangement joined TRBV7-9 to TRBJ2-3, and TRBD2 matches 11 of the central bases. The nucleotides read TGTGCCAGCAGCTGGGGTGGGACTAGCGGTCGTAGCTTCACAGATACGCAGTATTTT. Its translation is CASSWGGTSGRSFTDTQYF.